This TCR beta chain originates from a study of vaccination and CD4 T cells after COVID-19. Details on this clonotype: Its antigen is still unknown.

The Oncomine TCR Beta short-read assay generated sequence data from the DNA of cultured CD4+ T cells. A single record per CDR3 protein comes from TCRdb applying MiXCR to the PCR reads. The sample lists fewer than 9,500 distinct CDR3 sequences, about 49% occurring once. Treatment defined: roughly 11-day PBMC culture with coronavirus spike peptide pools or control peptides (ViraFEST assay). TCR sequencing followed the expansion of antigen-specific T cells with peptide pools in ViraFEST. The source is a human donor who had recovered from COVID-19. Source material: CD4+ T cells from blood, cultured in vitro.

The CDR3 DNA reads as TGTGCCAGCAGCTATACAGGGGGCAACTATGGCTACACCTTC. It codes for CASSYTGGNYGYTF. This chain uses TRBV7-9 with TRBJ1-2, with 9 bases that match TRBD1. This CDR3 is built from 14 residues. V lost 4 bases to trimming and J lost 2 bases; unmatched junction nucleotides: 2. CDR1 is SEHNR and CDR2 is FQNEAQ in the germline V gene (reference sequence).